The present TCR beta chain was sequenced within a study of blood T cell repertoires in COVID-19 (dated by TCRdb to the early 2020s). Regarding the research as a whole: Samples covering the acute and convalescent phases of COVID-19 were provided by collaborators in the United States, Italy and Spain. A de-identified subject ID, COVID-19 status, age in years and sex were almost always included in the sample metadata. HLA class I and class II types, where available, came from metadata supplied by the sample provider rather than from assay-based typing. The prospective study material was composed of cDNA or gDNA derived from T cells, B-cell-depleted T cells, or PBMCs. Subjects who had been exposed to COVID-19, were actively infected with it, or had recovered from it provided the deeply sampled blood TCRbeta repertoires that made up the dataset. The repertoires were released in a freely available public database meant as a resource for research on the immune response to SARS-CoV-2. The samples were drawn from the first 160 participants of the ongoing ImmuneRACE study and from 1,254 subjects provided by 6 global collaborators. Broad study findings and their caveats: The amount of clinical and demographic metadata varied by source and participant and was provided uncurated.

Collaborating institutions collected whole blood in K2EDTA tubes following their own protocols. For TCRbeta analysis, collaborator samples were shipped as frozen whole blood, as isolated PBMCs, or as DNA extracted from either sample type. TCRbeta CDR3 regions were amplified from genomic DNA by means of the immunoSEQ Assay, a bias-controlled multiplex PCR. The paper's processing steps were these. Within the assay, amplification of reference gene primers was used to estimate how many nucleated cells each sample contained. Sequence reads were collapsed and filtered to measure the absolute abundance of every unique TCRbeta CDR3 rearrangement. Productive Simpson clonality was computed per sample as the square root of Simpson's diversity index over productive rearrangements. Here the immuneACCESS table is served through TCRdb, limited to in-frame sequences with V and J called. Missing clones are a known gap in these copies; in checked studies unresolved V genes cover under half, and the rest lacks a known reason. That table furnishes V, J and clone size, whereas the DNA furnished D and trimming. The sample contains approximately 36,000 clones, around 87% of them found a single time. The leading ten clones occupy less than 30% of the sample.

With respect to this clone: Its binding antigen is unknown. Per-base quality was not reported, and no clone a single base away is much larger than it.

The trim is 2 bases for V and 0 bases for J, with a gap of 11 bases between the germline ends. CDR1 is given as LGHDT and CDR2 as YNNKEL, both from the germline V gene (reference sequence). From cysteine to phenylalanine, the CDR3 is 16 amino acids long. The CDR3 DNA has 48 bases and is translated from base 1. The sample was peripheral blood. The sequence was collected from a man aged 55 to 70 with active or convalescent COVID-19. Recombination joined TRBV3-1 (or the pseudogene TRBV3-2) with TRBJ1-3; too little of a D gene remains to name it. The CDR3 has the sequence CASSQWAPSSGNTIYF. The bases read TGTGCCAGCAGCCAATGGGCCCCGAGCTCTGGAAACACCATATATTTT.